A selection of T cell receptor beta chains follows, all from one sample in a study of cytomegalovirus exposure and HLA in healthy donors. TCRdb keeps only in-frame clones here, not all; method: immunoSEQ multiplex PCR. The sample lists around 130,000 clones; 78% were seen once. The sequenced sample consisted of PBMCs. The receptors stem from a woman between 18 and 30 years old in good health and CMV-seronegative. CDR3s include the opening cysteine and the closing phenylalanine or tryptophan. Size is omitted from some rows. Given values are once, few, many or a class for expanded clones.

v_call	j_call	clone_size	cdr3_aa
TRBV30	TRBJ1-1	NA	CAWSVLGRNTEAFF
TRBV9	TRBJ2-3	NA	CASSVDTSVATDTQYF
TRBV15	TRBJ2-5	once	CATRTGGADETQYF
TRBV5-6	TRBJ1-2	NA	CASSRRDRVMYYGYTF
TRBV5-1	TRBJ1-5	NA	CASSLGGGGGNQPQHF
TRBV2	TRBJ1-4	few	CASRVTGGRGEKLFF
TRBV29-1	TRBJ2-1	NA	CSVGRGTYNEQFF
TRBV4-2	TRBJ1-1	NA	CASSQGFGAFF
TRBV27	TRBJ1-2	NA	CASSPRDRNGYTF
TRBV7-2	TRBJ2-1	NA	CASSQTGGYNEQFF
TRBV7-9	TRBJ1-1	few	CASTKDSLNTEAFF
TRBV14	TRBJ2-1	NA	CASSSGTSKFF
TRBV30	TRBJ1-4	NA	CAWRGGQGLGWGSEKLFF
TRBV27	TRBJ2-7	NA	CASAMSRGGRAHEQYF
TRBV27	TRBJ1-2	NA	CASSTPGYGYTF
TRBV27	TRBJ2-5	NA	CASSLLTGQETQYF
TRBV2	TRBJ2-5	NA	CASSEGGLVETQYF
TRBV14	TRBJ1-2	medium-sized	CASSSCTGTGGALDYGYTF
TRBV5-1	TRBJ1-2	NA	CATALDKDGSYTF
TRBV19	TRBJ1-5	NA	CASSMADRDIQPQHF
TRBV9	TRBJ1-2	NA	CASSVGTGNYGYTF
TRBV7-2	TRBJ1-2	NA	CASSPGGKSNYGYTF
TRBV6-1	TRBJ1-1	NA	CASSLDRTEAFF
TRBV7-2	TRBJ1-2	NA	CASSDSIYGYTF
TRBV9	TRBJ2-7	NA	CASSQQADPYEQYF
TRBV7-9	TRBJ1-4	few	CASSFSPGTNEKLFF